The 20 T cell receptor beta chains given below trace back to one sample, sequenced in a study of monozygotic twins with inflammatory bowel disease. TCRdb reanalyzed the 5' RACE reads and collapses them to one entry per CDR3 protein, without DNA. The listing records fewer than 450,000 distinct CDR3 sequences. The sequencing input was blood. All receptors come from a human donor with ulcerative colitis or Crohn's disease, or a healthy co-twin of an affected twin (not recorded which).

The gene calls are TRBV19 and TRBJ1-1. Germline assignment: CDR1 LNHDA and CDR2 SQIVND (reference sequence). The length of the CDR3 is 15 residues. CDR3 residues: CASSIEPALNTEAFF.

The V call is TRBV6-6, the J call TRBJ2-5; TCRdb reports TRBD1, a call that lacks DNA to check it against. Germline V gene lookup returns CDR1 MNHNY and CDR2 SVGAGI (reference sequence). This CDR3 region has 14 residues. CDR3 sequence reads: CASSLQGGGETQYF.

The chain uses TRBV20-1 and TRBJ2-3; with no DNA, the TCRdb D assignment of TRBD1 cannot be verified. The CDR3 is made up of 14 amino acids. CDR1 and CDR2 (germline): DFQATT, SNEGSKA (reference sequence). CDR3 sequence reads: CSATGTGSTDTQYF.

Here the CDR3 reads CASSPGLAGYSYNEQFF. The chain combines TRBV5-1 with TRBJ2-1; TCRdb's D gene call, TRBD2, goes unchecked for lack of DNA. CDR3 length: 17 amino acids. Germline CDR1 is SGHRS and CDR2 is YFSETQ.

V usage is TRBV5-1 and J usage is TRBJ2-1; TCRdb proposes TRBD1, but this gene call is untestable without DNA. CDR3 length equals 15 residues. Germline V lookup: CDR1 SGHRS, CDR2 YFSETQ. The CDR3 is CASSRVDRVFNEQFF.

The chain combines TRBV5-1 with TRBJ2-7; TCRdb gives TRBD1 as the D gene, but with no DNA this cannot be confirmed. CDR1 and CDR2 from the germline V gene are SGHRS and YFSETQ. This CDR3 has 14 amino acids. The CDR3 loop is CASSLGDREGEQYF.

CDR3 residues: CASSLKGQPGAIDGYTF. The chain uses TRBV7-9 and TRBJ1-2; the D gene TCRdb calls, TRBD1, cannot be checked with no DNA. Germline CDR1 SEHNR, CDR2 FQNEAQ (reference sequence). The CDR3 is 17 residues long.

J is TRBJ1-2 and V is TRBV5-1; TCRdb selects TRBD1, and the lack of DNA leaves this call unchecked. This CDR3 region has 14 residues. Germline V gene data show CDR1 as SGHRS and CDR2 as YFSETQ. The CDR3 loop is CASSLESGGGGYTF.

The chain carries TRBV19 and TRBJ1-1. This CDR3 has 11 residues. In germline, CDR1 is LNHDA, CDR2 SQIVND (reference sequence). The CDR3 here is CASSWGTEAFF.

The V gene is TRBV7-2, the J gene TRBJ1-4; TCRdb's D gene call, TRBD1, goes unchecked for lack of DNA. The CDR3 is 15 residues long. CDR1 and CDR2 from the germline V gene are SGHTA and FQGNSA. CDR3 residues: CASSFQQGAYEKLFF.

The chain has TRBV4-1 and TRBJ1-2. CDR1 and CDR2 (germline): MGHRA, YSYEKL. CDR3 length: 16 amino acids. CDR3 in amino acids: CASSQDFGQSFYGYTF.

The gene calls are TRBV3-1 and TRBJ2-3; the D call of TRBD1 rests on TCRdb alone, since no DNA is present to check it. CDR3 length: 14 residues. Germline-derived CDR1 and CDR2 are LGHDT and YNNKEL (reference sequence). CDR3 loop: CASSQPTGADTQYF.

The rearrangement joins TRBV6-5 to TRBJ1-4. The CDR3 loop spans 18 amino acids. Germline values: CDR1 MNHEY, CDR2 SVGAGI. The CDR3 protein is CASSYSRGVGRAREKLFF.

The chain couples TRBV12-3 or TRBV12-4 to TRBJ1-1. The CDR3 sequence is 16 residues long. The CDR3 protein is CASSLVGLGRSTEAFF.

The CDR3 loop is CASSVGDTPYEQYF. The rearrangement joins TRBV9 to TRBJ2-7. Germline V gives CDR1 SGDLS, CDR2 YYNGEE. This CDR3 is built from 14 residues.

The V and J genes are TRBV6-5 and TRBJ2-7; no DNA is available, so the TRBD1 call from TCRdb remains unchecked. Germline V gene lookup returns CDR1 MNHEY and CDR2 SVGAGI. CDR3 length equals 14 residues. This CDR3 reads CASSYGGRSYEQYF.

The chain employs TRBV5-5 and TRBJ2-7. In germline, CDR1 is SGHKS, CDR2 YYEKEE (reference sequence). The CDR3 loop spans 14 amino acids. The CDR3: CASSLSPGSYEQYF.

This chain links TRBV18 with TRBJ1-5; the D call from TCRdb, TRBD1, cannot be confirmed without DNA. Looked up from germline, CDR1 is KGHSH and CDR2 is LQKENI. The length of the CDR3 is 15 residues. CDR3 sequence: CASSPGQGHNQPQHF.

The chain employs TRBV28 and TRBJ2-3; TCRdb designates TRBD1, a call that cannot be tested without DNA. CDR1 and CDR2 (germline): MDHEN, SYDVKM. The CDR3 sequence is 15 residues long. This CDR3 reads CASSPRGRATDTQYF.

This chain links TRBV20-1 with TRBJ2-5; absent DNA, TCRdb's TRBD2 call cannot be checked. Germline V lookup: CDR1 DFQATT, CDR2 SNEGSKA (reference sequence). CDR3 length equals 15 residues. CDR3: CSALGVAGVQRTQYF.